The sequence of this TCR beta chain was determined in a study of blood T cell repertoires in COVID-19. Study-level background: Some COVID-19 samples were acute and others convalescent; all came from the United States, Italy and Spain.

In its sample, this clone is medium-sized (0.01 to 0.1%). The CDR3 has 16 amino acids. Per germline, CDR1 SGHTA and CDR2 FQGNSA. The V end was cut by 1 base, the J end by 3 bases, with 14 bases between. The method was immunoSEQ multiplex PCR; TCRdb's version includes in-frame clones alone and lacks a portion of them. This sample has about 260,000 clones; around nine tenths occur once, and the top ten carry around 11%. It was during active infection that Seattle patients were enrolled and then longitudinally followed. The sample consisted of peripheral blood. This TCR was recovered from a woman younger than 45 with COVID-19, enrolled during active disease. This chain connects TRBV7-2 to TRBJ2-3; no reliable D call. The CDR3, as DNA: TGTGCCAGCAGCTTAGTTCCCTCAACATGGACAGATACGCAGTATTTT. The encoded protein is CASSLVPSTWTDTQYF.